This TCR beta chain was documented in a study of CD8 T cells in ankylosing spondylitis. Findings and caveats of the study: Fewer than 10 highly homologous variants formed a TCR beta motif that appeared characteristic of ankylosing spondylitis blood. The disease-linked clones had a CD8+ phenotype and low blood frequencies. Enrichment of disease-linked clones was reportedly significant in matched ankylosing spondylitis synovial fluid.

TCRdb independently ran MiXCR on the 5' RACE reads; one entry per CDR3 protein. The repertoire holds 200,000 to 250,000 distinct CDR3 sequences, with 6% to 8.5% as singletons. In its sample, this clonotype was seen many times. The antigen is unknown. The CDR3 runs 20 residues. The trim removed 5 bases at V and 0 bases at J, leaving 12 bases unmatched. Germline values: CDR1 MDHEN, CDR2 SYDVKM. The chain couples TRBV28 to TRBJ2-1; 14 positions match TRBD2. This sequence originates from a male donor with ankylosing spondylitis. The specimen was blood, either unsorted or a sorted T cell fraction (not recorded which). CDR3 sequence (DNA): TGTGCCAGCAGTCTCAGGACAGGACTAGCGGGAGGTTACTCCTACAATGAGCAGTTCTTC. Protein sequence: CASSLRTGLAGGYSYNEQFF.